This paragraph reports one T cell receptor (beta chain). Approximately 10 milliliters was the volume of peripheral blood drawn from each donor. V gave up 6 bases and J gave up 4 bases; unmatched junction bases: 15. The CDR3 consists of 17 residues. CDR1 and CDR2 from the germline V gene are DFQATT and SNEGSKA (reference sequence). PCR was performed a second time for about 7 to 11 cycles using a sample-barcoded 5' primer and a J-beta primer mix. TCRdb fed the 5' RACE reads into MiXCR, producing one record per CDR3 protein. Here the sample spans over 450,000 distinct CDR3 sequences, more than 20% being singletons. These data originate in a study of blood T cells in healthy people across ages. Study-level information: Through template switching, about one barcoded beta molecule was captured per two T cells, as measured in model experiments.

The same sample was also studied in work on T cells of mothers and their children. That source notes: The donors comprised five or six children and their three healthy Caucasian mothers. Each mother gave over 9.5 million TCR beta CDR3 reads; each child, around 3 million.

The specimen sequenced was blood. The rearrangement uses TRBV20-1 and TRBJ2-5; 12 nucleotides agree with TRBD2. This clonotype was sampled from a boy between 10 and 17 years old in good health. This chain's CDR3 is CSAPRLAGDVFSETQYF. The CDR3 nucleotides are TGCAGTGCCCCGAGACTAGCGGGAGACGTTTTTTCAGAGACCCAGTACTTC.